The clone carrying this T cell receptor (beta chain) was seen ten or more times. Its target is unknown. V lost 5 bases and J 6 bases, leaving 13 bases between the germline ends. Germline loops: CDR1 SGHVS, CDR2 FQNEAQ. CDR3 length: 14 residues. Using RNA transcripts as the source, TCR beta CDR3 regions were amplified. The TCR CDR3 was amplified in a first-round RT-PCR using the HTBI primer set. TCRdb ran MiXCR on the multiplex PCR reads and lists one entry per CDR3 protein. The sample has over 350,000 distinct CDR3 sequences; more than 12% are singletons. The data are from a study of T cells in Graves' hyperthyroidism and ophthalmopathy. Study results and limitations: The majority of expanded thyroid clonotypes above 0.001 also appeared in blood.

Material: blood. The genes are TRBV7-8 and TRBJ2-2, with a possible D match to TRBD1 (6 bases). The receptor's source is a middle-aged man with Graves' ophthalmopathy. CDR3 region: CASSRTGLAGELFF. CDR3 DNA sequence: TGTGCCAGCAGCAGAACAGGGTTGGCCGGGGAGCTGTTTTTT.